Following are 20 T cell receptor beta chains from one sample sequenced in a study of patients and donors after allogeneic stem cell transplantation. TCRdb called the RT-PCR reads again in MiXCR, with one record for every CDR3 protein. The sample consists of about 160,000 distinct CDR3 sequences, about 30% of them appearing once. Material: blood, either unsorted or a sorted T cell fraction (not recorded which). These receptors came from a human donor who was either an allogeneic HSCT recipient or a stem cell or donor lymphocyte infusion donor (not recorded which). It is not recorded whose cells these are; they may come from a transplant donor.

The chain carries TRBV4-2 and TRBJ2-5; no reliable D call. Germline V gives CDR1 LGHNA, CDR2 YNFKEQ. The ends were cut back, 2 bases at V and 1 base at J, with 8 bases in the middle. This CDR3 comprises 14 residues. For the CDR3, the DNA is TGTGCCAGCAGCCAACAAGTCCTCCAAGAGACCCAGTACTTC. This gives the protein CASSQQVLQETQYF.

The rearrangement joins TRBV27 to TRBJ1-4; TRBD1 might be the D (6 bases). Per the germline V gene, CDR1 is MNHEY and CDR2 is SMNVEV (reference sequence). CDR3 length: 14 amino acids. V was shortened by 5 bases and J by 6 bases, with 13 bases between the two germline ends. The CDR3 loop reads CASSPVEGDEKLFF. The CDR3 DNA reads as TGTGCCAGCAGTCCCGTGGAGGGGGATGAAAAACTGTTTTTT.

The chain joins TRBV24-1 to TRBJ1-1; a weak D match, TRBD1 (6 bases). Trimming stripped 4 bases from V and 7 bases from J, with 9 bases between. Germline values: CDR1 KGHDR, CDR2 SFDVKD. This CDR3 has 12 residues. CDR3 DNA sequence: TGTGCCACCAGTGAAAGCAGGGGTGAAGCTTTCTTT. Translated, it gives CATSESRGEAFF.

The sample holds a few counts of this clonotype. The CDR3 loop is CASRQPFEWTSGRNEQFF. CDR3 sequence (DNA): TGTGCCAGCAGACAACCCTTCGAATGGACTAGCGGGAGGAATGAGCAGTTCTTC. The chain is built from TRBV6-2 or TRBV6-3 and TRBJ2-1, with 14 bases matching TRBD2. CDR3 size: 18 residues. Germline V gene sequence: CDR1 MNHEY, CDR2 SVGEGT. Trimming took 6 bases from V and 7 from J; bases not matched to a gene: 14.

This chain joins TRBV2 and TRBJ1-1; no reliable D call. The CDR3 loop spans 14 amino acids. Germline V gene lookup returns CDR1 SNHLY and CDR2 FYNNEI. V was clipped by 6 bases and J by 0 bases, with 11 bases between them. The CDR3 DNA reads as TGTGCCAGCAGGGCCACGGGTTTGAACACTGAAGCTTTCTTT. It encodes CASRATGLNTEAFF.

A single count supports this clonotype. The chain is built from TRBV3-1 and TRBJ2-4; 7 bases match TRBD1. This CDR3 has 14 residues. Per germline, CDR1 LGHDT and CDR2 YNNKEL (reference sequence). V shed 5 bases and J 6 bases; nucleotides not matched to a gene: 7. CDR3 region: CASSVGQLGNIQYF. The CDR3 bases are TGTGCCAGCAGCGTGGGACAGCTTGGAAACATTCAGTACTTC.

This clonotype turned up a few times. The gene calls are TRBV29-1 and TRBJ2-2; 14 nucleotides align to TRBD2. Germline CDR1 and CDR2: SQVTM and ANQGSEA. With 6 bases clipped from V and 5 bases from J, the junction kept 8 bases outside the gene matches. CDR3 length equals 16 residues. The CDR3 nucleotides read TGCAGCGTCCCCGGGACTAGCGGGAGAGGAACCGGGGAGCTGTTTTTT. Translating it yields CSVPGTSGRGTGELFF.

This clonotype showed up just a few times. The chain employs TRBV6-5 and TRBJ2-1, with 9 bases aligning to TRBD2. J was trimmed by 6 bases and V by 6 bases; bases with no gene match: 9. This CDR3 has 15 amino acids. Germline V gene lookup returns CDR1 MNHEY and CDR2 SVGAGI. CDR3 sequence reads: CASRRASGVLNEQFF. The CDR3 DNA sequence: TGTGCCAGCAGGCGCGCTAGCGGGGTACTCAATGAGCAGTTCTTC.

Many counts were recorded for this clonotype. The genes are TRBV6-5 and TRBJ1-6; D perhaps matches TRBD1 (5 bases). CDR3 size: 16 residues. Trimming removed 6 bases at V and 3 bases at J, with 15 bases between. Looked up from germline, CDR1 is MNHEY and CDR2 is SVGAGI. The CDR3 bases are TGTGCCAGCAGGAGAGATCGACAGTTCTATAATTCACCCCTCCACTTT. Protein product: CASRRDRQFYNSPLHF.

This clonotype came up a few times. CDR3 protein: CATSRDIASGANVLTF. The DNA of the CDR3 is TGTGCCACCAGCAGAGATATAGCCTCTGGGGCCAACGTCCTGACTTTC. V usage is TRBV15 and J usage is TRBJ2-6, with unresolved D. The germline gives CDR1 LNHNV, CDR2 YYDKDF (reference sequence). This CDR3 is built from 16 residues. Trimming took off 0 bases at V and 0 bases at J, with 6 bases between the two ends.

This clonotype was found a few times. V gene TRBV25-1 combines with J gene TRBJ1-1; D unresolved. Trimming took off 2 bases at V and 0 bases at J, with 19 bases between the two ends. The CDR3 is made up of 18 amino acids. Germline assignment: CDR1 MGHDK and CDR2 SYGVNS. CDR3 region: CASSEMALGGWVNTEAFF. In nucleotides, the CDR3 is TGTGCCAGCAGTGAAATGGCCCTGGGAGGGTGGGTGAACACTGAAGCTTTCTTT. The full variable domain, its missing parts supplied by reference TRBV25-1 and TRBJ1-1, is EADIYQTPRYLVIGTGKKITLECSQTMGHDKMYWYQQDPGMELHLIHYSYGVNSTEKGDLSSESTVSRIRTEHFPLTLESARPSHTSQYLCASSEMALGGWVNTEAFFGQGTRLTVV.

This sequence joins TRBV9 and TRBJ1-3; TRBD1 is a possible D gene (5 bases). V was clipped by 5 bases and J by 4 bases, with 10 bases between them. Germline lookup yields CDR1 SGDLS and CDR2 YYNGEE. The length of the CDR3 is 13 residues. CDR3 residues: CASRAGSGNTIYF. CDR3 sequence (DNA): TGTGCCAGCAGGGCAGGGTCCGGAAACACCATATATTTT.

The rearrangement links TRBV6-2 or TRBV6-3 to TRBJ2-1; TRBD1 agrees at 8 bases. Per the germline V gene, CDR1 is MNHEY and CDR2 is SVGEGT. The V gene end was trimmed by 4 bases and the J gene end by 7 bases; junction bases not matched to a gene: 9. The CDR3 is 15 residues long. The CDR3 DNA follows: TGTGCCAGCAGTTCTCAGGGGGCGGACACGAATGAGCAGTTCTTC. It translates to CASSSQGADTNEQFF.

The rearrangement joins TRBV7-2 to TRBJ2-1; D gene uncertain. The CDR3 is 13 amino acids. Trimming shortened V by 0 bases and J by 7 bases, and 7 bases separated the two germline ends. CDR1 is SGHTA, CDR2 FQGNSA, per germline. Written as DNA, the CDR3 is TGTGCCAGCAGCTTAGCGTTCCCAAATGAGCAGTTCTTC. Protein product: CASSLAFPNEQFF. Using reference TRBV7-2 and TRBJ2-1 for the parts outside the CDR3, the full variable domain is GAGVSQSPSNKVTEKGKDVELRCDPISGHTALYWYRQSLGQGLEFLIYFQGNSAPDKSGLPSDRFSAERTGGSVSTLTIQRTQQEDSAVYLCASSLAFPNEQFFGPGTRLTVL.

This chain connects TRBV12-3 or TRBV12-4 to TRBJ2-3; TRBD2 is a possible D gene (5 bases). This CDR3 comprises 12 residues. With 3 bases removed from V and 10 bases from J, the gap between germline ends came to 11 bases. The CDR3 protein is CASSFPLGSQYF. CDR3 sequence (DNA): TGTGCCAGCAGTTTCCCACTAGGGTCGCAGTATTTT.

The CDR3 nucleotides read TGTGCCAGCAGGTGGCAGTACTATGGCTACACCTTC. Its protein is CASRWQYYGYTF. The genes are TRBV7-9 and TRBJ1-2; no reliable D call. Germline V CDR1 and CDR2: SEHNR, FQNEAQ (reference sequence). The CDR3 is 12 amino acids. The ends were cut back, 6 bases at V and 3 bases at J, with 8 bases in the middle.

CDR3 sequence: CATSRVDGQPQHF. For the CDR3, the DNA is TGTGCCACCAGCAGAGTGGATGGTCAGCCCCAGCATTTT. The chain has TRBV15 and TRBJ1-5; D gene unclear. There are 13 residues in the CDR3. The V end lost 1 base, the J end lost 6 bases, and 7 bases lay between the germline ends. The V gene's germline CDR1 is LNHNV and CDR2 YYDKDF (reference sequence).

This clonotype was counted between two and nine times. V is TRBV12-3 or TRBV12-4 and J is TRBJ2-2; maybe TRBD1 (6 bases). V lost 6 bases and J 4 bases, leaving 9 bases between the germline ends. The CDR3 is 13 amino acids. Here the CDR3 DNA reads TGTGCCAGCAGACAGGGTCGCACCGGGGAGCTGTTTTTT. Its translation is CASRQGRTGELFF.

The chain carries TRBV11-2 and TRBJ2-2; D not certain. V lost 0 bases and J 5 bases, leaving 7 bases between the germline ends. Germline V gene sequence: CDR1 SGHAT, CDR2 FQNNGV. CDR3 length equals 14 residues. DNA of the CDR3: TGTGCCAGCAGCTTAGATCGTGAGACCGGGGAGCTGTTTTTT. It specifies CASSLDRETGELFF.

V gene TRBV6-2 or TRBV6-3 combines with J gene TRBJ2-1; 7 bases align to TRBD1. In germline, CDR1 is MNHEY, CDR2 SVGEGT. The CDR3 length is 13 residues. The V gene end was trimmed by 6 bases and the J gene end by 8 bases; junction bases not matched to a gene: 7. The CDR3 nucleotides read TGTGCCAGCAGGGTAACAGGGGTGGATGAGCAGTTCTTC. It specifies CASRVTGVDEQFF.